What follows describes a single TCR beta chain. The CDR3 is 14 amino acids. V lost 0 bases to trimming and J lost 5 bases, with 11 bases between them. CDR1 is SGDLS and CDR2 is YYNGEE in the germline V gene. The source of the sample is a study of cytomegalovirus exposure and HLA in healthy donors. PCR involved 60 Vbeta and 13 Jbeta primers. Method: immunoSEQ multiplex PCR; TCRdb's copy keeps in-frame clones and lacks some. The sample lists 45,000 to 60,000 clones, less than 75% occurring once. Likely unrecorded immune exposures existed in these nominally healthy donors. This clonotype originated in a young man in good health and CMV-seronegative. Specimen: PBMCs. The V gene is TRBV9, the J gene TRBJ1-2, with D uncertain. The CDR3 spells CASSVASGGYGYTF. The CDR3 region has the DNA TGTGCCAGCAGCGTAGCCTCAGGAGGATATGGCTACACCTTC.